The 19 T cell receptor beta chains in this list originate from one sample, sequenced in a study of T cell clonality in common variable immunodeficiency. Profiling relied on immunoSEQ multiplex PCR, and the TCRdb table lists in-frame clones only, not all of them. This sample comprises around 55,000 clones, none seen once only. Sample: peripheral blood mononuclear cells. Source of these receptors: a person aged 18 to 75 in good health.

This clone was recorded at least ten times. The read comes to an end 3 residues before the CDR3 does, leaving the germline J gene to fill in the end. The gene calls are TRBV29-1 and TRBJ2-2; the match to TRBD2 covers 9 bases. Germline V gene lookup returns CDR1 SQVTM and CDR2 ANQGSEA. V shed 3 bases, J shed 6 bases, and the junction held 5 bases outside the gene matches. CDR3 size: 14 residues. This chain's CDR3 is CSVEREGVPGELFF. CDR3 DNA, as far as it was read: TGCAGCGTTGAGCGGGAGGGCGTCCCCGGGGAG.

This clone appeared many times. The CDR3 region is CSARDGRGNTEAFF. The part of the CDR3 DNA that was read is TGCAGTGCTAGAGATGGCAGGGGCAACACTGAA. V is TRBV20-1 and J is TRBJ1-1; tentatively, D is TRBD1 (6 bases). Read data end 3 residues before the CDR3 end; the end is taken from the germline J gene. The CDR3 is 14 residues long. The V end lost 0 bases, the J end lost 2 bases, and 10 bases lay between the germline ends. Germline V CDR1 and CDR2: DFQATT, SNEGSKA (reference sequence).

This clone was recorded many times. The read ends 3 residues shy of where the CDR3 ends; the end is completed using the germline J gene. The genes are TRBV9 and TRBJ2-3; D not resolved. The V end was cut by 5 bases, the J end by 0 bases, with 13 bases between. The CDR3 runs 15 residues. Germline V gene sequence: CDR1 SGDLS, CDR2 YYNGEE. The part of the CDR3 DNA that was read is TGTGCCAGCAGTCCTTTTCCGTCTAGCACAGATACG. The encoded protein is CASSPFPSSTDT. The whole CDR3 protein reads CASSPFPSSTDTQYF.

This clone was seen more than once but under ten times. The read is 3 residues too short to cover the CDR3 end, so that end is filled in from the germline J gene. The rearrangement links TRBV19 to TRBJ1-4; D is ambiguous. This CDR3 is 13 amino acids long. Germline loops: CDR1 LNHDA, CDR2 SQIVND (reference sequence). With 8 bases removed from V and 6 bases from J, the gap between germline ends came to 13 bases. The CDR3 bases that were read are TGTGCCAGTCGCGGGAGGGCTGATGAAAAA. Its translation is CASRGRADEK. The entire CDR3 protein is CASRGRADEKLFF.

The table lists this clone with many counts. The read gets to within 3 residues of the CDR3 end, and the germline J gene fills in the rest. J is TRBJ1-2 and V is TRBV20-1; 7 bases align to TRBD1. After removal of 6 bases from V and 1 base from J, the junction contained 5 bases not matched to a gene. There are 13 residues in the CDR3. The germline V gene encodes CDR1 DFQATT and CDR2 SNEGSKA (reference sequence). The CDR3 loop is CSAPWDSNYGYTF. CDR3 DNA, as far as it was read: TGCAGTGCCCCTTGGGACAGTAACTATGGC.

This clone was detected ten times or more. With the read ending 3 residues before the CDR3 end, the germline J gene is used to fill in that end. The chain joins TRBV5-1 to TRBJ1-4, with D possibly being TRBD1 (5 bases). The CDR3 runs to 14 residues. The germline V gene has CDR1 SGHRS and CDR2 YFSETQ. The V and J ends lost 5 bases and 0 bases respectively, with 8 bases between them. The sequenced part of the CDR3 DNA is TGCGCCAGCAGGCGGGGGACAACTAATGAAAAA. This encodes CASRRGTTNEK. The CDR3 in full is CASRRGTTNEKLFF.

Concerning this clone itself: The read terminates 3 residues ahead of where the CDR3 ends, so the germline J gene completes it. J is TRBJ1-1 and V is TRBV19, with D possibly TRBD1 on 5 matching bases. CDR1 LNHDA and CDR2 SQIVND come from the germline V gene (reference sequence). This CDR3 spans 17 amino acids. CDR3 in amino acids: CASSRGATSGPYNEAFF. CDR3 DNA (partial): TGTGCCAGTAGTCGCGGGGCGACTAGCGGCCCTTACAATGAG. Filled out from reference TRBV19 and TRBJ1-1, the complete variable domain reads DGGITQSPKYLFRKEGQNVTLSCEQNLNHDAMYWYRQDPGQGLRLIYYSQIVNDFQKGDIAEGYSVSREKKESFPLTVTSAQKNPTAFYLCASSRGATSGPYNEAFFGQGTRLTVV.

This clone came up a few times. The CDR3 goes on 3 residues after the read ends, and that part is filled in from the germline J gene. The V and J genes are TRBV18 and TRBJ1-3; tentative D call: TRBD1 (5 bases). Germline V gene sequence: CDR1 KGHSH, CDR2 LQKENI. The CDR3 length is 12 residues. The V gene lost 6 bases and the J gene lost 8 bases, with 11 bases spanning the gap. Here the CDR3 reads CASSPQGYTIYF. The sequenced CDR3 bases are TGTGCCAGCTCTCCCCAGGGTTACACC.

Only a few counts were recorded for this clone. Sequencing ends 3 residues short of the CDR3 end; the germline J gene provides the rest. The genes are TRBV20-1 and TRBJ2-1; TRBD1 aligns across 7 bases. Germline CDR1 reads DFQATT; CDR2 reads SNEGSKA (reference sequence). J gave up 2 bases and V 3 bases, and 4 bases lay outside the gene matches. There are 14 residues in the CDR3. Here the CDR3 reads CSARLDRAYNEQFF. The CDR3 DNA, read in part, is TGCAGTGCTAGGCTCGACAGGGCCTACAATGAG.

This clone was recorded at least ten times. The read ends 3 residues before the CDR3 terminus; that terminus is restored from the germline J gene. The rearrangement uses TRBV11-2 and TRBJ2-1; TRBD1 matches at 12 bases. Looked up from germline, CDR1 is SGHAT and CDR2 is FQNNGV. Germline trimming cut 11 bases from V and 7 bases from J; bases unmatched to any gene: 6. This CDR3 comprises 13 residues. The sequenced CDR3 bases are TGTGCCGGGGGGACAGGGGGCGGGAATGAG. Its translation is CAGGTGGGNE. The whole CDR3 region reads CAGGTGGGNEQFF.

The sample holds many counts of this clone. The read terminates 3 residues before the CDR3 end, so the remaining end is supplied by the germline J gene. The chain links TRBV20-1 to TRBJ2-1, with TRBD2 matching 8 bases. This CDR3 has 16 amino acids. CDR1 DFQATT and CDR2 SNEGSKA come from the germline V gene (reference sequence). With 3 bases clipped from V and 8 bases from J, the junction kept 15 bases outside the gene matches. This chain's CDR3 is CSASKTGTSLTDEQFF. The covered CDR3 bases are TGCAGTGCTAGTAAGACCGGGACTAGTTTGACCGATGAG.

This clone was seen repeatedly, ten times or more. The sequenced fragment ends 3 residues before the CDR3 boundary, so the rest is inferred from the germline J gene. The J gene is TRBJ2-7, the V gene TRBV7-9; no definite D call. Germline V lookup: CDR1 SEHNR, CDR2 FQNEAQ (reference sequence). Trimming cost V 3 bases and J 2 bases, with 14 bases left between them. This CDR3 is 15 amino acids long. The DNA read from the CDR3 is TGTGCCAGCAGCTTCGACATCTACGACGCCTACGAG. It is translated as CASSFDIYDAYE. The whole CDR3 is CASSFDIYDAYEQYF.

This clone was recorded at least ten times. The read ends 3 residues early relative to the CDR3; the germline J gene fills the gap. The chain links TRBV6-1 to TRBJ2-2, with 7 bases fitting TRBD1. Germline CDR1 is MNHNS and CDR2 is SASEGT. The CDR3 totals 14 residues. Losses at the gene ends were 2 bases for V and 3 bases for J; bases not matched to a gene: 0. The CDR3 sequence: CASSEQGDTGELFF. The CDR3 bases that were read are TGTGCCAGCAGTGAACAGGGGGACACCGGGGAG.

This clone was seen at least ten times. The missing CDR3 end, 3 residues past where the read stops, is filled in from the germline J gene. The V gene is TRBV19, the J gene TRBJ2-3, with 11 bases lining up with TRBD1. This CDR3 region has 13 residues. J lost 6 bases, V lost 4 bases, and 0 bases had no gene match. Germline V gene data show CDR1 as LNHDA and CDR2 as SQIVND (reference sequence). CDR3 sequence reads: CASSRDRGDTQYF. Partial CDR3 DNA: TGTGCCAGTAGTAGGGACAGGGGGGATACG.

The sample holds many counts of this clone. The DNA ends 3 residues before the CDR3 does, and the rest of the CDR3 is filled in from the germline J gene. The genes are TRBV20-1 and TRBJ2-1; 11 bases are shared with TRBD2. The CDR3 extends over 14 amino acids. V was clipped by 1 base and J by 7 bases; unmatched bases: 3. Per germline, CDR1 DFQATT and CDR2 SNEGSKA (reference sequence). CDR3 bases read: TGCAGTGCTAGAGTGACTAGCGGGGTAAATGAG. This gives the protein CSARVTSGVNE. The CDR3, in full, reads CSARVTSGVNEQFF.

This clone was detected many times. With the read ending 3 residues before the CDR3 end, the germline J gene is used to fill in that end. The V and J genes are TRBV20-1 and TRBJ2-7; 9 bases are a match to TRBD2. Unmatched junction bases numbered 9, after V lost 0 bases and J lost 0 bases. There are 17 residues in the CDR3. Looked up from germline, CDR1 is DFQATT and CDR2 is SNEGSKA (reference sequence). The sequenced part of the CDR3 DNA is TGCAGTGCTAGAGAGAGGTTAGCGGGAGACCTCTCCTACGAG. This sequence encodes CSARERLAGDLSYE. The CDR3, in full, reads CSARERLAGDLSYEQYF.

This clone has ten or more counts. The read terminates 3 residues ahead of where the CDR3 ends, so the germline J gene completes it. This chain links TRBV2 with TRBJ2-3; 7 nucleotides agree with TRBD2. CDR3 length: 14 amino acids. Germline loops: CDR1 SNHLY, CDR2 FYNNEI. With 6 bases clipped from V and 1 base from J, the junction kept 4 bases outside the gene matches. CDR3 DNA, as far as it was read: TGTGCCAGCAGGGCTAGCGGCGGCACAGATACG. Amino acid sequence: CASRASGGTDT. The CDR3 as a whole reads CASRASGGTDTQYF.

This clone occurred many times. The CDR3 DNA, read in part, is TGCGCCAGCAGCTTGGAAGGGGGACAAGAGACC. Translating it yields CASSLEGGQET. The full CDR3 protein is CASSLEGGQETQYF. The rearrangement joins TRBV5-1 to TRBJ2-5; TRBD1 is a possible D gene (6 bases). The read gets to within 3 residues of the CDR3 end, and the germline J gene fills in the rest. V was pared by 0 bases and J by 2 bases, with 8 bases between. This CDR3 has 14 residues. Germline V gives CDR1 SGHRS, CDR2 YFSETQ.

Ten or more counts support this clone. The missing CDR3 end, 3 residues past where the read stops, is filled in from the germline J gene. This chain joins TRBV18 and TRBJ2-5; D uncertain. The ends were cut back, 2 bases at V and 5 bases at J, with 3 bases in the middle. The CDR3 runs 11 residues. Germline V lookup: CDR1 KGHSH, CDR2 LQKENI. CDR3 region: CASSPRETQYF. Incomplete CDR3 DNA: TGTGCCAGCTCACCAAGGGAGACC.